This T cell receptor beta chain was captured in a study of T-cell memory formation after mild COVID-19. In the study overall: TCR clusters were mostly confined to one donor each.

Overall study results and limits: Some clones that responded were present in memory (sampled pre-infection), which suggests cross-reactive memory joined. CD4+ bias marked clones expanding day 15 to 37, unlike balanced contracting clones.

Notes on this clonotype: Antigen unknown.

Using constant-segment primers, 5'RACE produced TCR alpha and TCR beta cDNA libraries carrying sample barcodes and UMIs. Via MiXCR, TCRdb re-called the 5' RACE reads, giving one row per CDR3 protein. The sample carries 470,000 or so distinct CDR3 sequences, approximately 23% recorded once. The receptor was derived from an adult woman who had mild COVID-19 (a few samples of this study predate the infection). Cell type and time point are not known. Material: PBMCs or a T cell subset sorted from them (not recorded which).

The CDR3 sequence: CASSLQQETYEQYF. The DNA for the CDR3 is TGCGCCAGCAGCCTACAACAGGAGACCTACGAGCAGTACTTC. The chain couples TRBV4-1 to TRBJ2-7, with a possible D match to TRBD1 (5 bases). The CDR3 runs 14 residues. Per the germline V gene, CDR1 is MGHRA and CDR2 is YSYEKL. V was trimmed by 4 bases and J by 2 bases, leaving 12 bases between them.